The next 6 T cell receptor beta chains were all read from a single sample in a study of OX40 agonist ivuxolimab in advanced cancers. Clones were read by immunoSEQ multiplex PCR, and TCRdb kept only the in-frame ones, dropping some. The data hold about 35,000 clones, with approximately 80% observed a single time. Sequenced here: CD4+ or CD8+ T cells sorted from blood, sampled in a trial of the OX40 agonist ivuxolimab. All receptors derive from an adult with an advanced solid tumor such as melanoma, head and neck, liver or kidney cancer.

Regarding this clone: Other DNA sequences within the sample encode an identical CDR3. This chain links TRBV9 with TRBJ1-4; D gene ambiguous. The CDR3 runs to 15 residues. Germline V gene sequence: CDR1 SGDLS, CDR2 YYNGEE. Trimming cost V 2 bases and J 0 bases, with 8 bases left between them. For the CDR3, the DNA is TGTGCCAGCAGCGTCGGCGGATCAACTAATGAAAAACTGTTTTTT. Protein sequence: CASSVGGSTNEKLFF.

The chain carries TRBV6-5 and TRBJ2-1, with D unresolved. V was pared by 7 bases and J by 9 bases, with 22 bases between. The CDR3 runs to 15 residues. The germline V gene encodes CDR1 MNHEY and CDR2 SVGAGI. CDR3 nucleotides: TGTGCCAGCACCCGCGATGGGGTAGCATCCAGTGAGCAGTTCTTC. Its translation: CASTRDGVASSEQFF.

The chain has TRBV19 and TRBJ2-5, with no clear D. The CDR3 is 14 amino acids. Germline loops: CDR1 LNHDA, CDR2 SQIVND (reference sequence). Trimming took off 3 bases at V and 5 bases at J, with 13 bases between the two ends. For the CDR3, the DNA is TGTGCCAGTAGTATCGATAGCTGGACGGAGACCCAGTACTTC. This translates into CASSIDSWTETQYF.

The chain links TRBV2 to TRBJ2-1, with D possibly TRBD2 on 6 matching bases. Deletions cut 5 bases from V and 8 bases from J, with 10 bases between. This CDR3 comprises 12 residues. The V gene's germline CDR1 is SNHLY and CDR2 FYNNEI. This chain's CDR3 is CASSRIADEQFF. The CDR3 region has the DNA TGTGCCAGCAGTCGTATAGCGGATGAGCAGTTCTTC.

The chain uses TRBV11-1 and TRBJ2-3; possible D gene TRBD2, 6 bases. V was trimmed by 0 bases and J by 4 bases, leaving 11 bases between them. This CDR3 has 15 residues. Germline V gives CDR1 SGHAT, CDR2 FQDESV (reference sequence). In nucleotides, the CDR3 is TGTGCCAGCAGCTTAGCACTAGCAAGAGCAGATACGCAGTATTTT. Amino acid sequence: CASSLALARADTQYF. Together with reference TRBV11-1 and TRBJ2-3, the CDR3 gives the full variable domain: EAEVAQSPRYKITEKSQAVAFWCDPISGHATLYWYRQILGQGPELLVQFQDESVVDDSQLPKDRFSAERLKGVDSTLKIQPAELGDSAMYLCASSLALARADTQYFGPGTRLTVL.

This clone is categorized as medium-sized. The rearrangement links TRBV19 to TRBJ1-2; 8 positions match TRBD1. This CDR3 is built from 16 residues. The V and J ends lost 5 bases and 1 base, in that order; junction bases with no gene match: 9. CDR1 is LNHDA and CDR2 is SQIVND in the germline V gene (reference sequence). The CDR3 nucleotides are TGTGCCAGTAGTTCCAACAGGGGGGCGTATAACTATGGCTACACCTTC. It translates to CASSSNRGAYNYGYTF.